This T cell receptor beta chain appears in the sequencing data of a study of OX40 agonist ivuxolimab in advanced cancers. The protocol was immunoSEQ multiplex PCR, while the TCRdb copy is restricted to in-frame clones and leaves out a portion. Among under 65,000 clones listed, 70% to 90% were seen once. This clone was picked up one time. The sequence was collected from an adult with an advanced solid tumor such as melanoma, head and neck, liver or kidney cancer. This specimen consisted of CD4+ or CD8+ T cells sorted from blood, obtained in a trial of the OX40 agonist ivuxolimab.

The CDR3 DNA reads TGTGCCAGCAGTGGGACTAACACAGATACGCAGTATTTT. Protein: CASSGTNTDTQYF. The chain has TRBV2 and TRBJ2-3; possibly TRBD2 for D (6 bases). Germline values: CDR1 SNHLY, CDR2 FYNNEI. V was trimmed by 4 bases and J by 2 bases, leaving 7 bases between them. CDR3 length equals 13 residues.